This T cell receptor beta chain was found in a study of PD-L1 blockade in urothelial cancer. The overall study: The patients' atezolizumab therapy, 1,200 mg intravenously every 3 weeks, started at some point between 2013 and 2014. After treatment start, blood was analyzed at 3 weeks (second dose) and at 6 weeks. Researchers found blood samples held a median of roughly 140,000 T cells. Study-wide points: Below-median pretreatment blood TCR clonality was a predictor of better survival.

CDR1 is MDHEN and CDR2 is SYDVKM in the germline V gene. This CDR3 contains 14 residues. Trimming took 5 bases from V and 3 from J, leaving 8 bases between them. Profiled with immunoSEQ multiplex PCR; TCRdb holds only in-frame clones, not every one. Among about 43,000 clones listed, under 90% were seen once. This clone was counted only a few times. As yet, its antigen is unknown. As for time point: peripheral blood 6 weeks after treatment start. The receptor was isolated from a man aged 60-69 years with urothelial cancer. The sequenced sample was PBMCs, obtained around atezolizumab (anti-PD-L1) treatment. The V call is TRBV28, the J call TRBJ1-6, with D perhaps TRBD1 (5 bases). CDR3 sequence (DNA): TGTGCCAGCAGTACCCAGGGCTATAATTCACCCCTCCACTTT. Residues: CASSTQGYNSPLHF.